This T cell receptor beta chain was observed in a study of neurological immune-mediated disorders. The V end lost 5 bases, the J end lost 3 bases, and 14 bases lay between the germline ends. The CDR3 is 14 residues long. CDR1 is DFQATT and CDR2 is SNEGSKA in the germline V gene (reference sequence). Many counts were recorded for this clonotype. The cDNA was generated by 5'RACE with 10-nucleotide random UMIs. TCRdb re-called the 5' RACE reads through MiXCR, storing one row per CDR3 protein. The data contain 49,000 or so distinct CDR3 sequences, 4.5% of them singletons. This chain joins TRBV20-1 and TRBJ2-1; D remains ambiguous. The TCR was taken from a woman in her fifties or sixties with multiple sclerosis. The sequenced sample was PBMCs. DNA for the CDR3: TGCAGTGCTTCCCGCGAGGTCGTCTACAATGAGCAGTTCTTC. It codes for CSASREVVYNEQFF.